Presented here are 16 T cell receptor beta chains from one specimen sequenced in a study of cytomegalovirus exposure and HLA in healthy donors. The study ran its PCR with 60 Vbeta and 13 Jbeta primers. TCRdb's table, derived via immunoSEQ multiplex PCR, lists solely in-frame clones and lacks some. The sample shows approximately 140,000 clones, about 80% of them seen only once. Sequenced material: PBMCs. The origin of the receptors is a boy aged 2 to 10 in good health and CMV-seronegative.

V and J are TRBV6-1 and TRBJ2-1; D is possibly TRBD1 (6 bases). Trimming left V 0 bases short and J 7 bases short, with 7 bases between. Looked up from germline, CDR1 is MNHNS and CDR2 is SASEGT. The CDR3 is 13 residues long. In nucleotides, the CDR3 is TGTGCCAGCAGTGAAGCCCAGGGGAATGAGCAGTTCTTC. It codes for CASSEAQGNEQFF.

This sequence joins TRBV19 and TRBJ2-1; tentatively, D is TRBD2 (5 bases). Germline loops: CDR1 LNHDA, CDR2 SQIVND (reference sequence). Trimming pared 5 bases from V and 0 bases from J, leaving 14 bases between. CDR3 length: 16 residues. The DNA for the CDR3 is TGTGCCAGTAGTCCGACACTAGATCCCTCCTACAATGAGCAGTTCTTC. It yields the protein CASSPTLDPSYNEQFF. The variable domain in full, with the rest retrieved from reference TRBV19 and TRBJ2-1, is DGGITQSPKYLFRKEGQNVTLSCEQNLNHDAMYWYRQDPGQGLRLIYYSQIVNDFQKGDIAEGYSVSREKKESFPLTVTSAQKNPTAFYLCASSPTLDPSYNEQFFGPGTRLTVL.

The CDR3 nucleotides are TGTGCCAGTAGCACAAATCCAGGATTTGAAGCTTTCTTT. This translates into CASSTNPGFEAFF. The rearrangement uses TRBV19 and TRBJ1-1; D not resolved. Trimming removed 6 bases from V and 7 bases from J, with 15 bases in between. The CDR3 is 13 amino acids. The V gene's germline CDR1 is LNHDA and CDR2 SQIVND (reference sequence).

This clone has just a few counts. This rearrangement joins TRBV11-2 to TRBJ1-1; possible D gene TRBD1, 6 bases. The CDR3 totals 15 residues. V was cut by 3 bases and J by 1 base, with 12 bases left in between. Germline-derived CDR1 and CDR2 are SGHAT and FQNNGV. The CDR3 is CASSLWTESNTEAFF. The CDR3 DNA is TGTGCCAGCAGCTTGTGGACAGAATCGAACACTGAAGCTTTCTTT.

The V and J genes are TRBV5-1 and TRBJ2-7, with TRBD2 as a possible D gene (5 bases). CDR3 length: 11 residues. The V gene's germline CDR1 is SGHRS and CDR2 YFSETQ. Trimming removed 6 bases at V and 3 bases at J, with 7 bases between. CDR3 in DNA: TGCGCCAGCACCGGGAACTACGAGCAGTACTTC. Translating gives CASTGNYEQYF. Full variable domain (missing parts from reference TRBV5-1 and TRBJ2-7): KAGVTQTPRYLIKTRGQQVTLSCSPISGHRSVSWYQQTPGQGLQFLFEYFSETQRNKGNFPGRFSGRQFSNSRSEMNVSTLELGDSALYLCASTGNYEQYFGPGTRLTVT.

Only one count was recorded for this clone. This chain links TRBV7-9 with TRBJ2-1, with 11 bases aligning to TRBD2. The CDR3 loop spans 14 amino acids. Trimming took 5 bases from V and 9 from J; bases not matched to a gene: 6. Germline V gives CDR1 SEHNR, CDR2 FQNEAQ (reference sequence). The CDR3 DNA reads as TGTGCCAGCAGCCGTAGCGGGAGGGCGGGTGAGCAGTTCTTC. Its translation is CASSRSGRAGEQFF.

The J gene is TRBJ1-4, the V gene TRBV2, with a possible D match to TRBD1 (5 bases). The CDR3 runs 14 residues. Trimming took off 6 bases at V and 12 bases at J, with 20 bases between the two ends. Germline V lookup: CDR1 SNHLY, CDR2 FYNNEI. The CDR3 loop is CASRAGPDDAQLFF. The CDR3, as DNA: TGTGCCAGCAGGGCGGGACCAGATGACGCCCAACTGTTTTTT.

This sequence joins TRBV2 and TRBJ1-2; the D gene is possibly TRBD1 (6 bases). The CDR3 is 15 residues long. Germline CDR1 is SNHLY and CDR2 is FYNNEI. Trimming took off 4 bases at V and 0 bases at J, with 12 bases between the two ends. CDR3 nucleotides: TGTGCCAGCAGTGGACGGGACACAGCTAACTATGGCTACACCTTC. Protein sequence: CASSGRDTANYGYTF. The full variable domain, in which reference TRBV2 and TRBJ1-2 provide the parts outside the CDR3, is EPEVTQTPSHQVTQMGQEVILRCVPISNHLYFYWYRQILGQKVEFLVSFYNNEISEKSEIFDDQFSVERPDGSNFTLKIRSTKLEDSAMYFCASSGRDTANYGYTFGSGTRLTVV.

The chain couples TRBV7-9 to TRBJ1-2; the match to TRBD1 covers 7 bases. Germline loops: CDR1 SEHNR, CDR2 FQNEAQ (reference sequence). The CDR3 totals 14 residues. J was trimmed by 0 bases and V by 4 bases; bases with no gene match: 2. The CDR3 DNA follows: TGTGCCAGCAGCTCGGGACAGACTAACTATGGCTACACCTTC. It is translated as CASSSGQTNYGYTF. The variable domain in full, completed from reference TRBV7-9 and TRBJ1-2, reads DTGVSQNPRHKITKRGQNVTFRCDPISEHNRLYWYRQTLGQGPEFLTYFQNEAQLEKSRLLSDRFSAERPKGSFSTLEIQRTEQGDSAMYLCASSSGQTNYGYTFGSGTRLTVV.

J is TRBJ2-7 and V is TRBV6-4; 10 bases agree with TRBD2. The CDR3 has 15 amino acids. The germline V gene encodes CDR1 MRHNA and CDR2 SNTAGT. Trimming at V came to 9 bases and at J to 0 bases, leaving 8 bases not matched to a gene. CDR3 sequence (DNA): TGTGCCAGACCCGTAGCGGGAGGTTCCTCCTACGAGCAGTACGTC. Translating it yields CARPVAGGSSYEQYV.

The chain joins TRBV18 to TRBJ2-4; 10 positions match TRBD2. The CDR3 spans 19 residues. The junction had 12 bases not matched to a gene; V was cut back by 3 bases and J by 1 base. The germline CDR1 and CDR2 sequences are KGHSH and LQKENI. The CDR3 DNA sequence: TGTGCCAGCTCACCTTCTAGCGGGAGAGGGGCTTTTGCCAAAAACATTCAGTACTTC. This translates into CASSPSSGRGAFAKNIQYF.

This clone was detected once. The J gene is TRBJ1-2, the V gene TRBV4-1, with TRBD1 identical over 9 bases. V trimming: 5 bases; J trimming: 8 bases; junction bases outside the gene matches: 9. This CDR3 contains 14 residues. Germline CDR1 is MGHRA and CDR2 is YSYEKL. CDR3 coding DNA: TGCGCCAGCAGCTCCCTGACAGGGGGAAACGGCTACACCTTC. Translating gives CASSSLTGGNGYTF.

The chain is built from TRBV21-1 and TRBJ1-5; TRBD1, the D gene given by the table, was not confirmed from the DNA. TRBV21-1 is annotated as a pseudogene. This CDR3 spans 18 amino acids. CDR3 region: CASSRGTGDRLSNQPQHF. CDR3 nucleotides: TGTGCCAGCAGCAGAGGGACAGGGGATCGTCTTAGCAATCAGCCCCAGCATTTT.

This clone showed up just a few times. The chain combines TRBV2 with TRBJ2-1; 10 bases match TRBD2. The V gene end was trimmed by 6 bases and the J gene end by 5 bases; junction bases not matched to a gene: 13. From germline, CDR1 is SNHLY and CDR2 FYNNEI. The CDR3 totals 17 residues. CDR3 protein: CASRASGRGEGHNEQFF. In DNA, the CDR3 is TGTGCCAGCAGGGCTAGCGGGAGAGGAGAGGGCCACAATGAGCAGTTCTTC.

The J gene is TRBJ2-1, the V gene TRBV5-1; TRBD2 matches 10 bases. Trimming removed 4 bases from V and 0 bases from J; junction bases left unmatched: 13. Germline V gives CDR1 SGHRS, CDR2 YFSETQ. This CDR3 comprises 19 residues. CDR3 protein: CASSLWVTSGSSSYNEQFF. The CDR3, as DNA: TGCGCCAGCAGCCTCTGGGTGACTAGCGGGTCCAGCTCCTACAATGAGCAGTTCTTC.

This clone came up once. V gene TRBV15 combines with J gene TRBJ1-1, with 7 nucleotides matching TRBD1. After removal of 0 bases from V and 5 bases from J, the junction contained 6 bases not matched to a gene. Germline values: CDR1 LNHNV, CDR2 YYDKDF (reference sequence). The length of the CDR3 is 15 residues. CDR3 protein: CATSRDRGGGTEAFF. The CDR3 DNA is TGTGCCACCAGCAGAGATCGAGGGGGCGGAACTGAAGCTTTCTTT.